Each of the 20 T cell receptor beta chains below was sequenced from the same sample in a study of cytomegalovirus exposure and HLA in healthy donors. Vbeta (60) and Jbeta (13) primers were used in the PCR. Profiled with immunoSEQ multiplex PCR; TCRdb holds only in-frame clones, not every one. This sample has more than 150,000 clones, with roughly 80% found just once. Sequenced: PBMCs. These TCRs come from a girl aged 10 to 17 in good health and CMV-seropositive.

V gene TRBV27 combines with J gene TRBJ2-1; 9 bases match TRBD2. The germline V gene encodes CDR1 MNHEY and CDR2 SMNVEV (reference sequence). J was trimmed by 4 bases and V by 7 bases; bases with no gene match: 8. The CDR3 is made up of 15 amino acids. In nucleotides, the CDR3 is TGTGCCAGCACCATCGCGGGGGGGCTTTACAATGAGCAGTTCTTC. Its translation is CASTIAGGLYNEQFF.

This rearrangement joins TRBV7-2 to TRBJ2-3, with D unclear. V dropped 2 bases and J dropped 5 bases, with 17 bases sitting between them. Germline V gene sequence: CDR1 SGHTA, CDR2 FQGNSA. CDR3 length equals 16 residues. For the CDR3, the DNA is TGTGCCAGCAGCTTATGGCTAGGTCCTCCCGGAGATACGCAGTATTTT. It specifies CASSLWLGPPGDTQYF. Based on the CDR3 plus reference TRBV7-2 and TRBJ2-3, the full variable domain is GAGVSQSPSNKVTEKGKDVELRCDPISGHTALYWYRQSLGQGLEFLIYFQGNSAPDKSGLPSDRFSAERTGGSVSTLTIQRTQQEDSAVYLCASSLWLGPPGDTQYFGPGTRLTVL.

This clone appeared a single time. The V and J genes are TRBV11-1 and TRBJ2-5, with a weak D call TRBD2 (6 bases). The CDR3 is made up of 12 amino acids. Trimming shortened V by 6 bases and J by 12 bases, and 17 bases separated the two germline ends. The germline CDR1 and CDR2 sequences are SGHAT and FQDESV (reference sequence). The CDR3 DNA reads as TGTGCCAGCAGTTTTACCGGGAGCTCAGAGTACTTC. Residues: CASSFTGSSEYF.

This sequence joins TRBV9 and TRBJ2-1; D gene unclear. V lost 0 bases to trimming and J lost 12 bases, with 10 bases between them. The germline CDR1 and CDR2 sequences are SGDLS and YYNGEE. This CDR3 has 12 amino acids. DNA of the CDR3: TGTGCCAGCAGCGTAGACGCACTAAGGCAGTTCTTC. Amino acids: CASSVDALRQFF.

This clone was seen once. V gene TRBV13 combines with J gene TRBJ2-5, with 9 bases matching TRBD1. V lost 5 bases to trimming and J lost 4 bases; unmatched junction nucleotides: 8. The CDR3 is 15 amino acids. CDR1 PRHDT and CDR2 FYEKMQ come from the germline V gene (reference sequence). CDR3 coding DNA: TGTGCCAGCAGCATCACGGACAGGGGATCAGAGACCCAGTACTTC. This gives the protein CASSITDRGSETQYF.

CDR3 DNA: TGTGCCAGCAGTGAAGACTCCGGACAACACACAGATACGCAGTATTTT. Translated, it gives CASSEDSGQHTDTQYF. The rearrangement joins TRBV2 to TRBJ2-3; D might be TRBD1 (5 bases). Germline CDR1 is SNHLY and CDR2 is FYNNEI. The CDR3 sequence is 16 residues long. Trimming left V 1 base short and J 2 bases short, with 13 bases between.

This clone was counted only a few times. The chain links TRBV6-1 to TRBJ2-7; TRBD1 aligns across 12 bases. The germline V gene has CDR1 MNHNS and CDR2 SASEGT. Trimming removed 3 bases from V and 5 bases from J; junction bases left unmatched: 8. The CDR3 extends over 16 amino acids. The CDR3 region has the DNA TGTGCCAGCAGTGACCCTCCGGGACAGGGGGCTCACGAGCAGTACTTC. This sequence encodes CASSDPPGQGAHEQYF.

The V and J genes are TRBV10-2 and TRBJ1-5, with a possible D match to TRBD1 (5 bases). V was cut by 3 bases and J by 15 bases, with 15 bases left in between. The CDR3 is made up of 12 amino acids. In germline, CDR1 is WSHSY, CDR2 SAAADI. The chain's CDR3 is CASSEIAGGGHF. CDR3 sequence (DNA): TGCGCCAGCAGTGAAATCGCGGGGGGTGGGCATTTT.

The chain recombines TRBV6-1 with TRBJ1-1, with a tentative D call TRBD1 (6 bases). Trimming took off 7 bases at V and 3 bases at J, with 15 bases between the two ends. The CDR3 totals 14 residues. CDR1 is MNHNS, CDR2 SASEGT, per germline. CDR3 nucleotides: TGTGCCAGCAACAAACAGGGTTGGGACACTGAAGCTTTCTTT. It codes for CASNKQGWDTEAFF.

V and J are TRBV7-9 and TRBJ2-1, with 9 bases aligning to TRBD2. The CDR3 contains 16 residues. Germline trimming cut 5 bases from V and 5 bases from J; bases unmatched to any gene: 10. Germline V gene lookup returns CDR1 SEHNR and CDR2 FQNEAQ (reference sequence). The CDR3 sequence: CASSPPFAGGHNEQFF. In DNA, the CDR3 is TGTGCCAGCAGCCCCCCCTTTGCGGGAGGGCACAATGAGCAGTTCTTC.

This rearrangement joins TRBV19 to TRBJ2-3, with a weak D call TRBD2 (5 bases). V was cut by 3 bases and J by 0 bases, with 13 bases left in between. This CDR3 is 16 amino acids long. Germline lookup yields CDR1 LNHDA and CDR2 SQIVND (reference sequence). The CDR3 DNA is TGTGCCAGTAGTATCCTGAGCGGTACGAGCACAGATACGCAGTATTTT. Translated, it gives CASSILSGTSTDTQYF.

The CDR3 bases are TGTGCCAGCTCACTTACAACAGGGGTTCAAGAGACCCAGTACTTC. Residues: CASSLTTGVQETQYF. The chain recombines TRBV18 with TRBJ2-5; TRBD1 agrees at 7 bases. The CDR3 consists of 15 residues. Per germline, CDR1 KGHSH and CDR2 LQKENI. V shed 4 bases, J shed 2 bases, and the junction held 7 bases outside the gene matches.

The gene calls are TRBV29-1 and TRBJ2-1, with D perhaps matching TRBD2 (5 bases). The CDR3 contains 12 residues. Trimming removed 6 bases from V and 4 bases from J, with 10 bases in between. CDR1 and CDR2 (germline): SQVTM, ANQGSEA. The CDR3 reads CSVGAGYNEQFF. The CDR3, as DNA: TGCAGCGTGGGAGCAGGATACAATGAGCAGTTCTTC.

The CDR3 DNA reads TGCGCCAGCGGGGCTCTGGGCGCGGAGACCCAGTACTTC. Translated: CASGALGAETQYF. The rearrangement uses TRBV5-1 and TRBJ2-5, with a weak D call TRBD1 (5 bases). Trimming took off 7 bases at V and 5 bases at J, with 15 bases between the two ends. This CDR3 spans 13 amino acids. The germline CDR1 and CDR2 sequences are SGHRS and YFSETQ.

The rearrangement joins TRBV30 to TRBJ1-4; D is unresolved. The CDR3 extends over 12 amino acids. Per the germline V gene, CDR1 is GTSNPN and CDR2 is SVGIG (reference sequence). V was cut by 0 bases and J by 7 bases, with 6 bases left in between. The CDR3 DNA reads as TGTGCCTGGAGTGTCAGCGCTGAAAAACTGTTTTTT. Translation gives CAWSVSAEKLFF.

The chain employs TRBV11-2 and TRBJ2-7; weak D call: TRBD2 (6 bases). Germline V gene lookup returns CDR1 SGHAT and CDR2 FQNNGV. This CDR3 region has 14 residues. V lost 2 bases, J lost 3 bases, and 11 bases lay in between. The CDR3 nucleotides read TGTGCCAGCAGCTTAAGGAGGGAAGGCTACGAGCAGTACTTC. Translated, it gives CASSLRREGYEQYF.

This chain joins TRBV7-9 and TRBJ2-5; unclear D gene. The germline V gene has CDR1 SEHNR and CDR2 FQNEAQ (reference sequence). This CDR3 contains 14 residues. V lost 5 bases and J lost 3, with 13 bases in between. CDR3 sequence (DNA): TGTGCCAGCAGCCTGGTACAGCTTGAAGAGACCCAGTACTTC. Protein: CASSLVQLEETQYF. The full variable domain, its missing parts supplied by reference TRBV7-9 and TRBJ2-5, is DTGVSQNPRHKITKRGQNVTFRCDPISEHNRLYWYRQTLGQGPEFLTYFQNEAQLEKSRLLSDRFSAERPKGSFSTLEIQRTEQGDSAMYLCASSLVQLEETQYFGPGTRLLVL.

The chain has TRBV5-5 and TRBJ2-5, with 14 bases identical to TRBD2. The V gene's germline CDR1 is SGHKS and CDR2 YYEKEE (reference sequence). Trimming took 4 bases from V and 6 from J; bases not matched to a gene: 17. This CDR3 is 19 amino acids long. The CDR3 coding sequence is TGTGCCAGCAGCCAAAACAGGGGATGGACTAGCGGGAGGTCCAAGACCCAGTACTTC. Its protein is CASSQNRGWTSGRSKTQYF.

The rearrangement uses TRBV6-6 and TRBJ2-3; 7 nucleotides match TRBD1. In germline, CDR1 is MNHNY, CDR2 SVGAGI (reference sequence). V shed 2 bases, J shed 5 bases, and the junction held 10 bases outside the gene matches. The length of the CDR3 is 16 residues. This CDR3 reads CASSYDRQGFGDTQYF. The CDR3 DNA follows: TGTGCCAGCAGTTACGACCGACAGGGTTTCGGAGATACGCAGTATTTT.

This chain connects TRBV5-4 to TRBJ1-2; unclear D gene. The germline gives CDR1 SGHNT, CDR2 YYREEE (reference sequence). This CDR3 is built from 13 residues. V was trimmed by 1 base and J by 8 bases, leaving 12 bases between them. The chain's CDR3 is CASSLTRTNGYTF. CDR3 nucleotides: TGTGCCAGCAGCTTGACACGCACCAACGGCTACACCTTC.